A single sample is the source of the 30 T cell receptor beta chains below, sequenced in a study of regulatory T cells in long-lasting Graves disease (dated by TCRdb to the early 2020s). In the paper's terms, the time point label means: newly diagnosed GD, antithyroid drugs for less than 3 months. For both TCR sequencing and RNA sequencing, RNA was extracted from PBMCs using TRIzol. Receptor libraries were prepared by multiplex PCR. Sequencing was carried out with an Illumina HiSeq 4000. TCR beta libraries were built with iRepertoire HTBI primers and Arm-PCR amplification of CDR3 regions. TCRdb reran the public reads through fastp at Q25 and MiXCR, keeping productive beta chains. Entries are consolidated by CDR3 protein sequence, retaining the most common genes and DNA. This sample is represented by 450,000 to 600,000 distinct CDR3 sequences; around 15% of them were singletons. More than 10% of the sample goes to the ten largest clones.

These same data were also listed under a study on T cells in Graves' hyperthyroidism and ophthalmopathy.

The sequencing used peripheral blood mononuclear cells (PBMCs), collected at new diagnosis, from a patient treated with antithyroid drugs. The receptors come from a man between 35 and 55 years old with Graves disease. Donor details come from another sample of the same person, matched by shared clones.

This clonotype was counted only a few times. This rearrangement joins TRBV3-1 to TRBJ1-2; 9 bases agree with TRBD1. This CDR3 is built from 16 residues. In germline, CDR1 is LGHDT, CDR2 YNNKEL (reference sequence). With 3 bases clipped from V and 6 bases from J, the junction kept 11 bases outside the gene matches. CDR3 protein: CASSHFGQGLRDGYTF. DNA of the CDR3: TGTGCCAGCAGCCACTTCGGACAGGGGCTCCGGGATGGCTACACCTTC.

This clonotype was recorded a few times. The chain recombines TRBV5-1 with TRBJ2-5; D unresolved. This CDR3 has 13 residues. Germline CDR1 is SGHRS and CDR2 is YFSETQ. Trimming pared 0 bases from V and 2 bases from J, leaving 5 bases between. The CDR3 protein is CASSLATQETQYF. CDR3 nucleotides: TGCGCCAGCAGCTTGGCTACACAAGAGACCCAGTACTTC.

This clonotype occurred many times. This chain uses TRBV27 with TRBJ2-7; 10 bases are shared with TRBD1. This CDR3 region has 15 residues. Trimming cost V 4 bases and J 4 bases; bases outside gene matches: 7. Looked up from germline, CDR1 is MNHEY and CDR2 is SMNVEV (reference sequence). The CDR3: CASSSVGTGDYEQYF. The CDR3 DNA reads TGTGCCAGCAGTTCGGTCGGGACAGGGGATTACGAGCAGTACTTC.

The table lists this clonotype with a few counts. The rearrangement joins TRBV19 to TRBJ2-1, with D possibly TRBD2 on 6 matching bases. This CDR3 contains 15 residues. V gave up 1 base and J gave up 8 bases, with 15 bases separating them. Germline CDR1 reads LNHDA; CDR2 reads SQIVND (reference sequence). CDR3 sequence (DNA): TGTGCCAGTAGTATAGTCGGCGGGGCGGTTTATGAGCAGTTCTTC. This sequence encodes CASSIVGGAVYEQFF.

This clonotype was seen only a few times. J is TRBJ1-5 and V is TRBV28; D gene ambiguous. The CDR3 extends over 15 amino acids. With 2 bases removed from V and 0 bases from J, the gap between germline ends came to 8 bases. Germline V CDR1 and CDR2: MDHEN, SYDVKM. The DNA of the CDR3 is TGTGCCAGCAGTTTAGGGAGCTATAGCAATCAGCCCCAGCATTTT. This encodes CASSLGSYSNQPQHF.

This clonotype was observed many times. J is TRBJ2-1 and V is TRBV28; 7 bases map to TRBD2. V gave up 0 bases and J gave up 7 bases; unmatched junction bases: 12. CDR1 MDHEN and CDR2 SYDVKM come from the germline V gene. This CDR3 is built from 17 residues. This chain's CDR3 is CASSLWRGRMGKNEQFF. The CDR3 nucleotides read TGTGCCAGCAGTTTATGGCGCGGGAGAATGGGAAAGAATGAGCAGTTCTTC.

In its sample, this clonotype was seen many times. CDR3 bases: TGTGCCAGCAGCGTAGGTCAGGGGAAGGAGACCCAGTACTTC. Translation gives CASSVGQGKETQYF. The rearrangement links TRBV9 to TRBJ2-5; perhaps TRBD1 as D (6 bases). The length of the CDR3 is 14 residues. Germline lookup yields CDR1 SGDLS and CDR2 YYNGEE. The ends were cut back, 0 bases at V and 5 bases at J, with 11 bases in the middle.

The sample holds many counts of this clonotype. The chain combines TRBV5-1 with TRBJ2-7; TRBD2 is a possible D gene (6 bases). This CDR3 comprises 16 residues. The ends were cut back, 0 bases at V and 0 bases at J, with 13 bases in the middle. Germline V lookup: CDR1 SGHRS, CDR2 YFSETQ. CDR3 in DNA: TGCGCCAGCAGCTTGGAAGGCGGGGCCTACTCCTACGAGCAGTACTTC. Translated: CASSLEGGAYSYEQYF.

Concerning this clonotype: In this CDR3 the conserved last residue, phenylalanine or tryptophan, is missing, so a read error is likely. The J gene is TRBJ2-4, the V gene TRBV18; no firm D call. This CDR3 comprises 15 residues. V was clipped by 3 bases and J by 0 bases, with 9 bases between them. Germline V lookup: CDR1 KGHSH, CDR2 LQKENI. The CDR3 DNA sequence: TGTGCCAGCTCACCGTCATACCTAGCCAAAAACATTCAGTACGTC. Its protein is CASSPSYLAKNIQYV.

This chain links TRBV6-1 with TRBJ2-7; TRBD2 matches at 15 bases. V was clipped by 7 bases and J by 1 base; unmatched bases: 8. The CDR3 runs 17 residues. Per the germline V gene, CDR1 is MNHNS and CDR2 is SASEGT. CDR3 in amino acids: CASTPGTSGRSSYEQYF. CDR3 nucleotides: TGTGCCAGCACTCCAGGGACTAGCGGGAGGTCTTCCTACGAGCAGTACTTC.

The chain is built from TRBV29-1 and TRBJ1-1; D is uncertain. CDR3 size: 11 residues. Germline V gene sequence: CDR1 SQVTM, CDR2 ANQGSEA. The V end was cut by 5 bases, the J end by 4 bases, with 8 bases between. CDR3 region: CSVFGGTEAFF. DNA of the CDR3: TGCAGCGTTTTCGGTGGCACTGAAGCTTTCTTT.

To note about this clonotype: A clone one base away is much larger, so this may be a read error. The chain uses TRBV24-1 and TRBJ2-1; TRBD2 matches at 10 bases. CDR3 length: 16 amino acids. Trimming cost V 4 bases and J 3 bases; bases outside gene matches: 5. CDR1 is KGHDR, CDR2 SFDVKD, per germline. The CDR3 reads CATSEGTSGNYNEQFF. DNA for the CDR3: TGTGCCACCAGTGAGGGCACTAGCGGGAACTACAATGAGCAGTTCTTC.

This clonotype was counted many times. The chain is built from TRBV28 and TRBJ1-5; no clear D. CDR1 is MDHEN and CDR2 is SYDVKM in the germline V gene. V gave up 7 bases and J gave up 5 bases, with 15 bases separating them. CDR3 size: 14 residues. The CDR3 protein is CASTQDLVYQPQHF. In DNA form, the CDR3 reads TGTGCCAGCACCCAGGACTTGGTATATCAGCCCCAGCATTTT. The full variable domain, rest sourced from reference TRBV28 and TRBJ1-5, is DVKVTQSSRYLVKRTGEKVFLECVQDMDHENMFWYRQDPGLGLRLIYFSYDVKMKEKGDIPEGYSVSREKKERFSLILESASTNQTSMYLCASTQDLVYQPQHFGDGTRLSIL.

This clonotype was seen ten or more times. The chain carries TRBV28 and TRBJ2-2, with TRBD2 identical over 12 bases. V lost 6 bases, J lost 7 bases, and 9 bases stayed unmatched. This CDR3 spans 16 amino acids. Per the germline V gene, CDR1 is MDHEN and CDR2 is SYDVKM. As DNA, the CDR3 is TGTGCCAGCAGGCCCGGGACTAGCGGGTCTGTCGGGGAGCTGTTTTTT. Residues: CASRPGTSGSVGELFF.

This sequence joins TRBV27 and TRBJ2-2; TRBD2 matches 7 bases. Germline values: CDR1 MNHEY, CDR2 SMNVEV (reference sequence). The trim removed 1 base at V and 13 bases at J, leaving 9 bases unmatched. The CDR3 has 14 amino acids. The CDR3 is CASSLFAGDPGLFF. In DNA, the CDR3 is TGTGCCAGCAGTTTATTCGCGGGGGACCCGGGGCTGTTTTTT.

This clonotype was observed at least ten times. This sequence joins TRBV5-8 and TRBJ1-5, with no clear D. Germline V gene lookup returns CDR1 SGHTS and CDR2 YDEGEE. Trimming removed 1 base at V and 0 bases at J, with 8 bases between. The CDR3 has 15 residues. This CDR3 is CASSLIVHSNQPQHF. CDR3 in DNA: TGTGCCAGCAGCTTGATAGTCCATAGCAATCAGCCCCAGCATTTT.

This clonotype was seen ten or more times. The chain recombines TRBV2 with TRBJ2-1, with 11 bases aligning to TRBD2. The CDR3 runs to 15 residues. The ends lost 6 bases at V and 7 bases at J; junction bases unmatched: 8. Germline V gives CDR1 SNHLY, CDR2 FYNNEI. CDR3: CASRPTSGSGNEQFF. In nucleotides, the CDR3 is TGTGCCAGCAGACCTACTAGCGGGAGCGGTAATGAGCAGTTCTTC.

This clonotype was seen at least ten times. This may stem from a read error, because a much larger clone lies one nucleotide away. The chain has TRBV7-9 and TRBJ1-1; no reliable D call. CDR1 is SEHNR, CDR2 FQNEAQ, per germline (reference sequence). CDR3 size: 14 residues. With 1 base removed from V and 1 base from J, the gap between germline ends came to 7 bases. CDR3 DNA sequence: TGTGCCAGCAGCTTAGGGATAGCGAACACTGAAGCTTTCTTT. Its translation: CASSLGIANTEAFF.

This clonotype was recorded at least ten times. The rearrangement links TRBV7-9 to TRBJ2-3; the match to TRBD2 covers 7 bases. The CDR3 has 15 residues. CDR1 is SEHNR, CDR2 FQNEAQ, per germline (reference sequence). Trimming took 0 bases from V and 2 from J; bases not matched to a gene: 2. The CDR3 DNA is TGTGCCAGCAGCTTAGCCAGCGGGACCACAGATACGCAGTATTTT. Translating gives CASSLASGTTDTQYF.

Only a few counts were recorded for this clonotype. The gene calls are TRBV20-1 and TRBJ2-2; 7 nucleotides align to TRBD1. In germline, CDR1 is DFQATT, CDR2 SNEGSKA (reference sequence). V was clipped by 3 bases and J by 4 bases; unmatched bases: 2. The CDR3 is made up of 13 amino acids. The chain's CDR3 is CSASQGVTGELFF. The CDR3 DNA follows: TGCAGTGCTAGCCAGGGGGTCACCGGGGAGCTGTTTTTT.

This clonotype was recorded many times. This rearrangement joins TRBV2 to TRBJ1-1; TRBD1 aligns across 7 bases. Germline loops: CDR1 SNHLY, CDR2 FYNNEI. The CDR3 length is 14 residues. V shed 3 bases, J shed 8 bases, and the junction held 9 bases outside the gene matches. The DNA for the CDR3 is TGTGCCAGCAGTGAGCGACAGGGTACAATCGAAGCTTTCTTT. As protein: CASSERQGTIEAFF.

This clonotype came up a few times. The chain joins TRBV29-1 to TRBJ2-2, with 8 positions matching TRBD2. The CDR3 contains 14 residues. Germline lookup yields CDR1 SQVTM and CDR2 ANQGSEA. With 7 bases clipped from V and 6 bases from J, the junction kept 10 bases outside the gene matches. The DNA for the CDR3 is TGCAGCGGACGGACGGGAGGGGGGTCCGGGGAGCTGTTTTTT. It specifies CSGRTGGGSGELFF.

Worth noting for this clonotype: It may be a read error: a sequence one base away is much more abundant. The gene calls are TRBV9 and TRBJ2-3; TRBD2 might be the D (5 bases). The CDR3 extends over 10 amino acids. The V gene lost 5 bases and the J gene lost 14 bases, with 12 bases spanning the gap. Germline loops: CDR1 SGDLS, CDR2 YYNGEE. The CDR3 loop is CASSDTRVYF. The CDR3 DNA follows: TGTGCCAGCAGTGATACTAGGGTGTATTTT.

This clonotype has more than one count but fewer than ten. The V and J genes are TRBV6-2 or TRBV6-3 and TRBJ1-1; D not certain. Trimming removed 6 bases at V and 5 bases at J, with 13 bases between. The germline V gene has CDR1 MNHEY and CDR2 SVGEGT. The CDR3 covers 13 residues. For the CDR3, the DNA is TGTGCCAGCAGCCTTGAGGACGGGACTGAAGCTTTCTTT. It encodes CASSLEDGTEAFF.

This rearrangement joins TRBV6-1 to TRBJ2-7; 10 nucleotides align to TRBD2. V trimming: 7 bases; J trimming: 6 bases; junction bases outside the gene matches: 12. Germline V CDR1 and CDR2: MNHNS, SASEGT. There are 15 residues in the CDR3. The CDR3 protein is CASNQREGFTVEQYF. The CDR3 DNA sequence: TGTGCCAGCAATCAGCGGGAGGGCTTCACCGTCGAGCAGTACTTC.

This clonotype was counted a single time. V gene TRBV29-1 combines with J gene TRBJ2-7; TRBD2 matches at 9 bases. V shed 6 bases and J 0 bases; nucleotides not matched to a gene: 6. Germline-derived CDR1 and CDR2 are SQVTM and ANQGSEA. The CDR3 contains 14 residues. The DNA of the CDR3 is TGCAGCGTGGAACTAGCGGGCCCCTCCTACGAGCAGTACTTC. This codes for CSVELAGPSYEQYF.

This clonotype appeared a few times. The chain joins TRBV7-9 to TRBJ1-3, with D possibly TRBD1 on 5 matching bases. This CDR3 region has 17 residues. CDR1 is SEHNR, CDR2 FQNEAQ, per germline (reference sequence). V was trimmed by 1 base and J by 0 bases, leaving 13 bases between them. In nucleotides, the CDR3 is TGTGCCAGCAGCTTAGTCGTTGGGACCCGCTCTGGAAACACCATATATTTT. It yields the protein CASSLVVGTRSGNTIYF.

Many counts were recorded for this clonotype. J is TRBJ2-6 and V is TRBV11-2; D may be TRBD1 (5 bases). The CDR3 is made up of 19 amino acids. CDR1 and CDR2 from the germline V gene are SGHAT and FQNNGV. The V and J ends lost 4 bases and 0 bases respectively, with 19 bases between them. This chain's CDR3 is CASSSYFRQSISGANVLTF. The CDR3 bases are TGTGCCAGCAGCTCGTATTTCCGACAGTCCATCTCTGGGGCCAACGTCCTGACTTTC.

In its sample, this clonotype was seen a few times. CDR3 coding DNA: TGTGCCAGTAGTGGGCTTAGCACAGATACGCAGTATTTT. The encoded protein is CASSGLSTDTQYF. The chain couples TRBV19 to TRBJ2-3; D not resolved. V lost 5 bases to trimming and J lost 0 bases, with 6 bases between them. The CDR3 has 13 residues. Germline V gives CDR1 LNHDA, CDR2 SQIVND (reference sequence). The full variable domain, rest sourced from reference TRBV19 and TRBJ2-3, is DGGITQSPKYLFRKEGQNVTLSCEQNLNHDAMYWYRQDPGQGLRLIYYSQIVNDFQKGDIAEGYSVSREKKESFPLTVTSAQKNPTAFYLCASSGLSTDTQYFGPGTRLTVL.

This clonotype was detected only a few times. This sequence joins TRBV5-4 and TRBJ2-2, with 8 positions matching TRBD2. V gave up 0 bases and J gave up 3 bases; unmatched junction bases: 4. The CDR3 length is 16 residues. Germline V CDR1 and CDR2: SGHNT, YYREEE (reference sequence). In DNA form, the CDR3 reads TGTGCCAGCAGCTTGGCCGTGCGGGAGGACACCGGGGAGCTGTTTTTT. It is translated as CASSLAVREDTGELFF.